The rows below give T cell receptor beta chains drawn from one sample of a study of T cell responses to AZD1222 COVID-19 vaccine. Sequenced by immunoSEQ multiplex PCR; TCRdb stores in-frame clones only, minus some. The data contain 95,000 to 150,000 clones, around 92% of them seen just once; the ten biggest clones take up approximately 1.1%. Sequencing was performed on peripheral blood, taken on day 0 of AZD1222 vaccination. The receptor source for this set is an adult in good health. Each CDR3 is given with its conserved first and last residue. Each record gives: V gene, J gene, clone size, D gene, CDR3 DNA, CDR3 protein. A D gene is named only where the DNA matches it firmly. Only part of the rows carry a size: once, few, many, or a class if the clone is expanded.

v_gene: TRBV14; j_gene: TRBJ2-1; abundance: .; d_gene: .; CDR3nt: TGTGCCAGCAGCCAAACCCTATACCTCGAGGAGTTCTTC; CDR3aa: CASSQTLYLEEFF
v_gene: TRBV12-3/TRBV12-4; j_gene: TRBJ1-1; abundance: .; d_gene: .; CDR3nt: TGTGCCAGCAGTCCCGGGACCTACACTGAAGCTTTCTTT; CDR3aa: CASSPGTYTEAFF
v_gene: TRBV28; j_gene: TRBJ1-2; abundance: .; d_gene: TRBD1; CDR3nt: TGTGCCACCGTCGGGACAGCGGGTAACTATGGCTACACCTTC; CDR3aa: CATVGTAGNYGYTF
v_gene: TRBV27; j_gene: TRBJ1-1; abundance: .; d_gene: .; CDR3nt: TGTGCCAGCAGTCCCCTCCCAGGGGTTGGCACTGAAGCTTTCTTT; CDR3aa: CASSPLPGVGTEAFF
v_gene: TRBV12-3/TRBV12-4; j_gene: TRBJ2-3; abundance: .; d_gene: .; CDR3nt: TGTGCCAGCAGCCCAGGAGATACGCAGTATTTT; CDR3aa: CASSPGDTQYF
v_gene: TRBV19; j_gene: TRBJ1-4; abundance: .; d_gene: TRBD1; CDR3nt: TGTGCCAGTGGGACAGGGGCGATCGGAAAACTGTTTTTT; CDR3aa: CASGTGAIGKLFF
v_gene: TRBV5-1; j_gene: TRBJ2-1; abundance: .; d_gene: TRBD2; CDR3nt: TGCGCCAGCAGCCCCCTGGGAGCGGGAGGGACCTACAATGAGCAGTTCTTC; CDR3aa: CASSPLGAGGTYNEQFF
v_gene: TRBV6-5; j_gene: TRBJ2-1; abundance: .; d_gene: .; CDR3nt: TGTGCCAGCAGAGCATACAATGAGCAGTTCTTC; CDR3aa: CASRAYNEQFF
v_gene: TRBV7-2; j_gene: TRBJ2-2; abundance: .; d_gene: .; CDR3nt: TGTGCCAGCAGCTTAGGCCCGGTCTACCGGAGGACCGGGGAGCTGTTTTTT; CDR3aa: CASSLGPVYRRTGELFF
v_gene: TRBV28; j_gene: TRBJ1-2; abundance: .; d_gene: TRBD1; CDR3nt: TGTGCCAGCAGTTTGGCCAGGGGGTCTGGCTACACCTTC; CDR3aa: CASSLARGSGYTF
v_gene: TRBV7-9; j_gene: TRBJ2-1; abundance: .; d_gene: TRBD2; CDR3nt: TGTGCCAGCAGCTTAGGGACTAGCGGGAACCTCCCCAATGAGCAGTTCTTC; CDR3aa: CASSLGTSGNLPNEQFF
v_gene: TRBV19; j_gene: TRBJ1-1; abundance: .; d_gene: .; CDR3nt: TGTGCCAGTAGTACCAGGGCCGGGGACACTGAAGCTTTCTTT; CDR3aa: CASSTRAGDTEAFF
v_gene: TRBV4-1; j_gene: TRBJ1-1; abundance: once; d_gene: .; CDR3nt: TGCGCCAGCAGCCAAGGCGTAACGTCGCAGGGCGGCACTGAAGCTTTCTTT; CDR3aa: CASSQGVTSQGGTEAFF
v_gene: TRBV6-2/TRBV6-3; j_gene: TRBJ1-5; abundance: .; d_gene: .; CDR3nt: TGTGCCAGCAGTTACCCGGGGGCGCAGCCCCAGCATTTT; CDR3aa: CASSYPGAQPQHF
v_gene: TRBV7-8; j_gene: TRBJ2-2; abundance: .; d_gene: .; CDR3nt: TGTGCCAGCAGCTTAATCATTAGGTCTAGCGCCGATACCGGGGAGCTGTTTTTT; CDR3aa: CASSLIIRSSADTGELFF
v_gene: TRBV5-1; j_gene: TRBJ2-7; abundance: once; d_gene: .; CDR3nt: TGCGCCAGCAGCTTGGTGAACTCCGAGCAGTACTTC; CDR3aa: CASSLVNSEQYF
v_gene: TRBV5-1; j_gene: TRBJ2-5; abundance: .; d_gene: TRBD2; CDR3nt: TGCGCCAGCAGCTTGGAGGGACTAGCGGACAACTTC; CDR3aa: CASSLEGLADNF
v_gene: TRBV9; j_gene: TRBJ1-2; abundance: .; d_gene: TRBD1; CDR3nt: TGTGCCAGCAGCATTACGGACAGGGTAAACTATGGCTACACCTTC; CDR3aa: CASSITDRVNYGYTF
v_gene: TRBV19; j_gene: TRBJ1-5; abundance: once; d_gene: TRBD1; CDR3nt: TGTGCCAGTAGTGGGGAGGGGGCAGGCAATCAGCCCCAGCATTTT; CDR3aa: CASSGEGAGNQPQHF
v_gene: TRBV19; j_gene: TRBJ1-2; abundance: .; d_gene: TRBD1; CDR3nt: TGTGCCAGTAGTATCTCTACAGGGGGCATAAACTATGGCTACACCTTC; CDR3aa: CASSISTGGINYGYTF
v_gene: TRBV5-1; j_gene: TRBJ1-6; abundance: .; d_gene: .; CDR3nt: TGCGCCAGCAGACCACAGGGTGGTAATTCACCCCTCCACTTT; CDR3aa: CASRPQGGNSPLHF
v_gene: TRBV6-1; j_gene: TRBJ2-7; abundance: .; d_gene: .; CDR3nt: TGTGCCAGCAGTGAAGGGGGCACCGTCCTCGAGCAGTACTTC; CDR3aa: CASSEGGTVLEQYF
v_gene: TRBV18; j_gene: TRBJ2-2; abundance: .; d_gene: TRBD2; CDR3nt: TGTGCCAGCTCACTAGTTCCTAGCGGAGGTCCGAACACCGGGGAGCTGTTTTTT; CDR3aa: CASSLVPSGGPNTGELFF
v_gene: TRBV5-1; j_gene: TRBJ2-1; abundance: .; d_gene: TRBD2; CDR3nt: TGCGCCAGCAGCTTGGGAAGGACTAGCGGGGGAAATGAGCAGTTCTTC; CDR3aa: CASSLGRTSGGNEQFF
v_gene: TRBV4-1; j_gene: TRBJ1-1; abundance: .; d_gene: TRBD1; CDR3nt: TGCGCCAGCAGCCTAACAGGGGGTTGGACTGAAGCTTTCTTT; CDR3aa: CASSLTGGWTEAFF
v_gene: TRBV5-4; j_gene: TRBJ2-6; abundance: .; d_gene: .; CDR3nt: TGTGCCAGCAGCACAAACAGTGTGGCTGGGGCCAACGTCCTGACTTTC; CDR3aa: CASSTNSVAGANVLTF
v_gene: TRBV6-6; j_gene: TRBJ2-7; abundance: .; d_gene: .; CDR3nt: TGTGCCAGCACCCTCAGGGGCAGGGACGAGCAGTACTTC; CDR3aa: CASTLRGRDEQYF
v_gene: TRBV6-5; j_gene: TRBJ2-2; abundance: .; d_gene: TRBD2; CDR3nt: TGTGCCAGCAGGGCACTAGCGGGAGGAATCGGGGAGCTGTTTTTT; CDR3aa: CASRALAGGIGELFF
v_gene: TRBV3-1/TRBV3-2; j_gene: TRBJ2-7; abundance: .; d_gene: .; CDR3nt: TGTGCCAGCAGTTTAGGGACCTACGAGCAGTACTTC; CDR3aa: CASSLGTYEQYF
v_gene: TRBV5-1; j_gene: TRBJ2-1; abundance: .; d_gene: .; CDR3nt: TGCGCCAGCAGCTTGGCCTCTCCGGGTGACAATGAGCAGTTCTTC; CDR3aa: CASSLASPGDNEQFF
v_gene: TRBV28; j_gene: TRBJ1-4; abundance: .; d_gene: .; CDR3nt: TGTGCCAGCAGTTCCCTGTTCCTAGAAGGTGAAAAACTGTTTTTT; CDR3aa: CASSSLFLEGEKLFF
v_gene: TRBV9; j_gene: TRBJ2-4; abundance: .; d_gene: TRBD2; CDR3nt: TGTGCCAGCAGCGTAACCGAAGCGGGAAGAACCAAAAACATTCAGTACTTC; CDR3aa: CASSVTEAGRTKNIQYF
v_gene: TRBV5-1; j_gene: TRBJ1-3; abundance: few; d_gene: .; CDR3nt: TGCGCCAGCAGCACCCGGACAGCCTCTGGAAACACCATATATTTT; CDR3aa: CASSTRTASGNTIYF
v_gene: TRBV5-1; j_gene: TRBJ2-7; abundance: .; d_gene: .; CDR3nt: TGCGCCAGCAGCAACCGGGACAACTACGAGCAGTACTTC; CDR3aa: CASSNRDNYEQYF
v_gene: TRBV5-1; j_gene: TRBJ1-6; abundance: .; d_gene: .; CDR3nt: TGCGCCAGCAGCTTGGATAGCAGGGGAGGGAATTCACCCCTCCACTTT; CDR3aa: CASSLDSRGGNSPLHF
v_gene: TRBV24-1; j_gene: TRBJ2-6; abundance: .; d_gene: .; CDR3nt: TGTGCCACCAGTGGGAGCGGAGACTCTGGGGCCAACGTCCTGACTTTC; CDR3aa: CATSGSGDSGANVLTF
v_gene: TRBV2; j_gene: TRBJ1-5; abundance: .; d_gene: .; CDR3nt: TGTGCCAGCAGTGGGTACAGGGTCAATCAGCCCCAGCATTTT; CDR3aa: CASSGYRVNQPQHF
v_gene: TRBV28; j_gene: TRBJ1-1; abundance: once; d_gene: .; CDR3nt: TGTGCCAGCAGTGGCCCGGGACAGAACACTGAAGCTTTCTTT; CDR3aa: CASSGPGQNTEAFF
v_gene: TRBV27; j_gene: TRBJ1-5; abundance: once; d_gene: .; CDR3nt: TGTGCCAGCAGTTTTAGGGGAAATCAGCCCCAGCATTTT; CDR3aa: CASSFRGNQPQHF
v_gene: TRBV7-3; j_gene: TRBJ2-5; abundance: .; d_gene: .; CDR3nt: TGTGCCAGCAGCGTAGGACAGCAAGAGACCCAGTACTTC; CDR3aa: CASSVGQQETQYF
v_gene: TRBV5-6; j_gene: TRBJ2-3; abundance: .; d_gene: TRBD2; CDR3nt: TGTGCCAGCAGCTTGGAACCAAGCGGGAGGAGGACAGATACGCAGTATTTT; CDR3aa: CASSLEPSGRRTDTQYF
v_gene: TRBV5-4; j_gene: TRBJ1-6; abundance: .; d_gene: .; CDR3nt: TGTGCCAGCAGCTTGGCCTGGGGAGGAACGGATTCACCCCTCCACTTT; CDR3aa: CASSLAWGGTDSPLHF
v_gene: TRBV7-3; j_gene: TRBJ1-2; abundance: .; d_gene: .; CDR3nt: TGTGCCAGCAGCCTGATGGGGAACAGTGGCTACACCTTC; CDR3aa: CASSLMGNSGYTF
v_gene: TRBV20-1; j_gene: TRBJ1-5; abundance: .; d_gene: .; CDR3nt: TGCAGTGCTAGCAGCAATCAGCCCCAGCATTTT; CDR3aa: CSASSNQPQHF
v_gene: TRBV9; j_gene: TRBJ2-7; abundance: .; d_gene: .; CDR3nt: TGTGCCAGCAGCGTGAGACAGGCGAGCTCCTACGAGCAGTACTTC; CDR3aa: CASSVRQASSYEQYF
v_gene: TRBV27; j_gene: TRBJ1-2; abundance: .; d_gene: .; CDR3nt: TGTGCCAGCAGCTTGGGTGGGACGCTTAACTATGGCTACACCTTC; CDR3aa: CASSLGGTLNYGYTF
v_gene: TRBV11-1; j_gene: TRBJ2-7; abundance: .; d_gene: .; CDR3nt: TGTGCCAGCAGCTTTTTGGACACCGGGGAGCAGTACTTC; CDR3aa: CASSFLDTGEQYF
v_gene: TRBV7-3; j_gene: TRBJ2-2; abundance: .; d_gene: .; CDR3nt: TGTGCCAGCAGCTTACGCCCCGGGGAGCTGTTTTTT; CDR3aa: CASSLRPGELFF
v_gene: TRBV25-1; j_gene: TRBJ2-2; abundance: .; d_gene: TRBD1; CDR3nt: TGTGCCAGCAAAACCGGGACAGGGGACACCGGGGAGCTGTTTTTT; CDR3aa: CASKTGTGDTGELFF